Listed here are 14 T cell receptor beta chains from one sample, sequenced in a study of T-cell reconstitution after alpha-beta-depleted transplantation in children. TCRbeta library preparation incorporated unique molecular identifiers. Each CDR3 protein is one row after TCRdb ran MiXCR on the PCR reads. The data contain a few hundred thousand distinct CDR3 sequences, 43% of them singletons. The source material was PBMCs, sampled before TCRalphabeta/CD19-depleted stem cell transplant. These receptors were obtained from a girl aged 2-10 years with aplastic anemia, due to receive a stem cell transplant.

This clonotype was found a few times. The chain recombines TRBV20-1 with TRBJ2-1; 8 bases match TRBD1. The V gene end was trimmed by 1 base and the J gene end by 7 bases; junction bases not matched to a gene: 9. Per germline, CDR1 DFQATT and CDR2 SNEGSKA (reference sequence). This CDR3 spans 15 amino acids. The CDR3 reads CSARGPGRGRNEQFF. The CDR3 DNA reads as TGCAGTGCTAGAGGCCCGGGCAGGGGGCGGAATGAGCAGTTCTTC.

The chain joins TRBV7-7 to TRBJ2-5, with D unclear. With 3 bases removed from V and 3 bases from J, the gap between germline ends came to 11 bases. Germline V lookup: CDR1 SSHAT, CDR2 FNYEAQ (reference sequence). This CDR3 comprises 14 residues. Written as DNA, the CDR3 is TGTGCCAGCAGCTTGGGTTTGGGGAAAGAGACCCAGTACTTC. This translates into CASSLGLGKETQYF.

CDR3 sequence (DNA): TGTGCCAGCAGCTCTTCCTTCGGTGAAGCTTTCTTT. It is translated as CASSSSFGEAFF. The rearrangement uses TRBV7-2 and TRBJ1-1; D unclear. The CDR3 loop spans 12 amino acids. Germline V gene data show CDR1 as SGHTA and CDR2 as FQGNSA. Trimming pared 4 bases from V and 7 bases from J, leaving 10 bases between.

With regard to this clonotype: At one boundary the junction diverges from the germline segment, which might be a read error. V usage is TRBV20-1 and J usage is TRBJ1-1, with no clear D. The germline gives CDR1 DFQATT, CDR2 SNEGSKA (reference sequence). The CDR3 contains 8 residues. CDR3 bases: TGCAGTGCCGGCTGGGATTCCTTT. Amino acids: CSAGWDSF.

This clonotype has a single count. The chain combines TRBV6-1 with TRBJ2-5; 7 bases match TRBD1. Germline CDR1 and CDR2: MNHNS and SASEGT. The CDR3 is 17 amino acids. With V trimmed by 5 bases and J by 3 bases, 15 bases remained unmatched. Here the CDR3 reads CASSPNSQQGPKETQYF. The CDR3 bases are TGTGCCAGCAGTCCAAACTCCCAACAGGGGCCTAAAGAGACCCAGTACTTC.

The sample holds a few counts of this clonotype. The J gene is TRBJ1-2, the V gene TRBV18; TRBD1 agrees at 9 bases. Germline V CDR1 and CDR2: KGHSH, LQKENI. Losses at the gene ends were 2 bases for V and 2 bases for J; bases not matched to a gene: 3. CDR3 length: 15 amino acids. CDR3 sequence: CASSPWDRANYGYTF. The CDR3 DNA follows: TGTGCCAGCTCACCATGGGACAGGGCGAACTATGGCTACACCTTC.

The chain links TRBV9 to TRBJ2-3; 12 nucleotides match TRBD2. Germline CDR1 is SGDLS and CDR2 is YYNGEE. The CDR3 contains 17 residues. With V trimmed by 0 bases and J by 0 bases, 2 bases remained unmatched. The CDR3 coding sequence is TGTGCCAGCAGCGTAGCTAGCGGGGGGGCGAGCACAGATACGCAGTATTTT. This sequence encodes CASSVASGGASTDTQYF. Full variable domain (remainder filled in from reference TRBV9 and TRBJ2-3): DSGVTQTPKHLITATGQRVTLRCSPRSGDLSVYWYQQSLDQGLQFLIQYYNGEERAKGNILERFSAQQFPDLHSELNLSSLELGDSALYFCASSVASGGASTDTQYFGPGTRLTVL.

This CDR3 reads CASSLGFGEDEQYF. CDR3 nucleotides: TGCGCCAGCAGCTTAGGGTTTGGGGAGGACGAGCAGTACTTC. The rearrangement links TRBV5-1 to TRBJ2-7; TRBD2 is a possible D gene (6 bases). Per the germline V gene, CDR1 is SGHRS and CDR2 is YFSETQ. The CDR3 has 14 amino acids. V was pared by 2 bases and J by 5 bases, with 14 bases between. Together with reference TRBV5-1 and TRBJ2-7, the CDR3 gives the full variable domain: KAGVTQTPRYLIKTRGQQVTLSCSPISGHRSVSWYQQTPGQGLQFLFEYFSETQRNKGNFPGRFSGRQFSNSRSEMNVSTLELGDSALYLCASSLGFGEDEQYFGPGTRLTVT.

This clonotype was detected only once. This chain uses TRBV5-1 with TRBJ1-2, with 9 bases identical to TRBD1. From germline, CDR1 is SGHRS and CDR2 YFSETQ. The J segment lost 6 bases and the V segment lost 4 bases, leaving 13 bases of the junction unmatched. The CDR3 sequence is 16 residues long. CDR3 in DNA: TGCGCCAGCAGCCCCGGGACAGGGACAAGTACAGATGGCTACACCTTC. This translates into CASSPGTGTSTDGYTF.

The chain employs TRBV12-3 or TRBV12-4 and TRBJ1-2; D is ambiguous. Deletions cut 6 bases from V and 4 bases from J, with 6 bases between. There are 11 residues in the CDR3. DNA for the CDR3: TGTGCCAGCAGCTCAACCTATGGCTACACCTTC. Its translation: CASSSTYGYTF.

Concerning this clonotype itself: Mismatch with germline at one junction end may stem from a read error. The genes are TRBV9 and TRBJ2-5; the D call may be TRBD1 or TRBD2 (5 bases each). Germline CDR1 and CDR2: SGDLS and YYNGEE. CDR3 length equals 16 residues. In DNA form, the CDR3 reads TGTACCAGCAGCGTAGGATTTGAGGGGATGGGCGAGACCCAGTACTTC. Translated: CTSSVGFEGMGETQYF.

In its sample, this clonotype was seen many times. CDR3 bases: TGTGCCAGCAGCGGTCTGGCGGCGACGGTGGGTGAGCAGTTCTTC. This encodes CASSGLAATVGEQFF. The V call is TRBV11-3, the J call TRBJ2-1; D unresolved. The CDR3 length is 15 residues. V was trimmed by 5 bases and J by 9 bases, leaving 20 bases between them. Germline V lookup: CDR1 SGHNT, CDR2 YENEEA.

The chain carries TRBV7-2 and TRBJ2-1; 8 bases line up with TRBD2. V was pared by 5 bases and J by 6 bases, with 9 bases of the junction left unmatched. From germline, CDR1 is SGHTA and CDR2 FQGNSA. The CDR3 runs to 15 residues. The CDR3 nucleotides read TGTGCCAGCAGCCCCGCGGGACTAGGCTTCAATGAGCAGTTCTTC. Translated, it gives CASSPAGLGFNEQFF.

The chain is built from TRBV20-1 and TRBJ1-2; no definite D call. Germline-derived CDR1 and CDR2 are DFQATT and SNEGSKA (reference sequence). The V end lost 1 base, the J end lost 8 bases, and 17 bases lay between the germline ends. CDR3 length: 14 amino acids. Here the CDR3 DNA reads TGCAGTGCTAGAGGGGAGGAACGGCCTATCGGCTACACCTTC. Translating gives CSARGEERPIGYTF.